This T cell receptor beta chain was sequenced for a study of graft-versus-host responses after intestinal transplantation. Study-wide background: As for transplant type, recipients had multivisceral, liver-intestinal, or isolated intestinal grafts. Every transplant recipient was induced with anti-thymocyte globulin, then maintained on tacrolimus and steroids for approximately three years.

For this clone: What it binds is not known.

Study conclusions and caveats: Association was observed between peak circulating GvH clone levels and early post-transplant HvG declines. Recipient marrow contained GvH clones, some of which appeared first in ileum or blood.

Profiled with immunoSEQ multiplex PCR; TCRdb holds only in-frame clones, not every one. The sample carries more than 50,000 clones, around 90% recorded once. Trimming cost V 4 bases and J 2 bases, with 12 bases left between them. CDR1 is SGHVS, CDR2 FQNEAQ, per germline. The CDR3 consists of 14 residues. The clonotype was recovered from a human patient who received an intestinal transplant, so some T cells may come from the graft donor. The chain carries TRBV7-8 and TRBJ2-7; tentatively, D is TRBD1 (6 bases). Sequences were derived from PBMCs, sampled roughly 95 weeks after intestinal transplant. CDR3 sequence (DNA): TGTGCCAGCAGCTCACCGGACAGCCCCTACGAGCAGTACTTC. Translating it yields CASSSPDSPYEQYF.